This TCR beta chain was recovered during a study of T cell responses to AZD1222 COVID-19 vaccine. The CDR3 runs 11 residues. The V gene's germline CDR1 is MNHEY and CDR2 SVGAGI. General study points: Two doses of AZD1222 preceded a rise in Spike-specific TCR breadth and depth. Nearly half of the spike-specific TCRs reportedly recognize variant regions that carry no mutations.

Comment on this clone: The antigen remains undetermined. The junction does not match germline at one end; this may be a read error.

Method: immunoSEQ multiplex PCR; TCRdb's copy keeps in-frame clones and lacks some. The data contain under 150,000 clones, more than 70% of them singletons. Sample: peripheral blood, taken on day 0 of AZD1222 vaccination. This receptor was obtained from an adult in good health. V is TRBV6-5 and J is TRBJ1-2; D uncertain. The DNA for the CDR3 is TGTGGCACCAGGTTGAACTCTGGCTACACCTTC. Translating it yields CGTRLNSGYTF.